This TCR beta chain was identified during a study of PD-L1 blockade in urothelial cancer. This CDR3 region has 16 residues. The V and J ends lost 6 bases and 5 bases respectively, with 22 bases between them. Per the germline V gene, CDR1 is SNHLY and CDR2 is FYNNEI. The repertoire was sequenced with immunoSEQ multiplex PCR; TCRdb's copy has only in-frame clones and lacks some. The table lists roughly 36,000 clones, around 89% of them singletons. This sequence joins TRBV2 and TRBJ2-5; possibly TRBD2 for D (6 bases). Specimen: PBMCs, collected around atezolizumab (anti-PD-L1) treatment. The receptor was derived from a man aged 55 to 70 with urothelial cancer. The CDR3 region is CASSLADQPPWETQYF. The CDR3 DNA sequence: TGTGCCAGCAGCTTAGCGGACCAGCCTCCTTGGGAGACCCAGTACTTC.